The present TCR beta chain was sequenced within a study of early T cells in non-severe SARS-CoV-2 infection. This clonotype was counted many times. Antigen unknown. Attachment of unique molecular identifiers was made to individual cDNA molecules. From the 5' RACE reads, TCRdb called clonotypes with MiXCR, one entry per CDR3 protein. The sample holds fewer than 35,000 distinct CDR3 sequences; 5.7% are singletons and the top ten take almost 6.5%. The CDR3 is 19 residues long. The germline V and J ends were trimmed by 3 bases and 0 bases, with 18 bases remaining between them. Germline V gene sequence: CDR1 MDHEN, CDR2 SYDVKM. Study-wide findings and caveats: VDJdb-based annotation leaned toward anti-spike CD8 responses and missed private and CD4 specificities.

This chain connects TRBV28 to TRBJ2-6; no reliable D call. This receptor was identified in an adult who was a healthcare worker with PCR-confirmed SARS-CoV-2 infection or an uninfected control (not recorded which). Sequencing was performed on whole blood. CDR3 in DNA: TGTGCCAGCAGTTTCCCCCCCCACAGTTTTTCCTCTGGGGCCAACGTCCTGACTTTC. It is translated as CASSFPPHSFSSGANVLTF. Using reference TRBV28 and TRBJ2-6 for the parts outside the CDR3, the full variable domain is DVKVTQSSRYLVKRTGEKVFLECVQDMDHENMFWYRQDPGLGLRLIYFSYDVKMKEKGDIPEGYSVSREKKERFSLILESASTNQTSMYLCASSFPPHSFSSGANVLTFGAGSRLTVL.